The 17 T cell receptor beta chains below come from one sample, sequenced in a study of OX40 agonist ivuxolimab in advanced cancers. Assay used: immunoSEQ multiplex PCR; TCRdb lists only in-frame clones, some missing. The data hold around 65,000 clones, with roughly 90% observed a single time. The sample consisted of CD4+ or CD8+ T cells sorted from blood, taken in a trial of the OX40 agonist ivuxolimab. These receptors came from an adult with an advanced solid tumor such as melanoma, head and neck, liver or kidney cancer.

This rearrangement joins TRBV15 to TRBJ2-3; D is uncertain. The CDR3 covers 15 residues. Germline V gene data show CDR1 as LNHNV and CDR2 as YYDKDF (reference sequence). Trimming removed 9 bases from V and 0 bases from J, with 16 bases in between. CDR3 DNA: TGTGCCACTCGAAAAGAGGTACTTAGCACAGATACGCAGTATTTT. Protein sequence: CATRKEVLSTDTQYF.

This clone appeared a single time. This sequence joins TRBV18 and TRBJ2-2; the D is unclear. The germline V gene encodes CDR1 KGHSH and CDR2 LQKENI. This CDR3 is built from 15 residues. V was cut by 4 bases and J by 6 bases, with 15 bases left in between. CDR3 sequence: CASSRDLKIAGELFF. Here the CDR3 DNA reads TGTGCCAGCTCACGCGACCTTAAGATCGCCGGGGAGCTGTTTTTT. The full variable domain, completed using reference TRBV18 and TRBJ2-2, is NAGVMQNPRHLVRRRGQEARLRCSPMKGHSHVYWYRQLPEEGLKFMVYLQKENIIDESGMPKERFSAEFPKEGPSILRIQQVVRGDSAAYFCASSRDLKIAGELFFGEGSRLTVL.

This clone was seen just once. This rearrangement joins TRBV11-3 to TRBJ2-7, with D unclear. This CDR3 contains 14 residues. Looked up from germline, CDR1 is SGHNT and CDR2 is YENEEA. Trimming took 1 base from V and 3 from J, leaving 10 bases between them. The CDR3 nucleotides are TGTGCCAGCAGCTTAGTTCGTGGTGACTACGAGCAGTACTTC. It specifies CASSLVRGDYEQYF.

The V gene is TRBV28, the J gene TRBJ2-5; 8 positions agree with TRBD2. The trim removed 6 bases at V and 5 bases at J, leaving 8 bases unmatched. The CDR3 is 14 amino acids. CDR1 is MDHEN, CDR2 SYDVKM, per germline. CDR3 in DNA: TGTGCCAGCAGGGGGGGCGGGAGGTCGGAGACCCAGTACTTC. Translation: CASRGGGRSETQYF.

The chain links TRBV27 to TRBJ2-5, with TRBD2 identical over 7 bases. The trim removed 1 base at V and 5 bases at J, leaving 7 bases unmatched. The CDR3 runs 15 residues. Germline V gives CDR1 MNHEY, CDR2 SMNVEV (reference sequence). Written as DNA, the CDR3 is TGTGCCAGCAGTTTATTAAGCGGGGCAGGGGAGACCCAGTACTTC. Amino acids: CASSLLSGAGETQYF.

This rearrangement joins TRBV2 to TRBJ2-5; D gene uncertain. The CDR3 runs 16 residues. Trimming stripped 2 bases from V and 1 base from J, with 14 bases between. Germline assignment: CDR1 SNHLY and CDR2 FYNNEI. CDR3 bases: TGTGCCAGCAGTGAAACCCTGGCGGTCCTCCAAGAGACCCAGTACTTC. Its protein is CASSETLAVLQETQYF.

In regard to this clone: The sample carries other DNA sequences with the same CDR3. The rearrangement uses TRBV2 and TRBJ1-5; D not certain. V lost 4 bases and J lost 4, with 11 bases in between. The germline CDR1 and CDR2 sequences are SNHLY and FYNNEI. This CDR3 region has 14 residues. The DNA of the CDR3 is TGTGCCAGCAGTGTAGGTAACCAGAATCAGCCCCAGCATTTT. This translates into CASSVGNQNQPQHF.

CDR3 region: CASSPRAQVQETQYF. For the CDR3, the DNA is TGTGCCAGCAGCCCTAGGGCGCAGGTCCAAGAGACCCAGTACTTC. The chain recombines TRBV6-5 with TRBJ2-5; D is uncertain. The CDR3 sequence is 15 residues long. In germline, CDR1 is MNHEY, CDR2 SVGAGI. The V gene lost 6 bases and the J gene lost 1 base, with 15 bases spanning the gap.

The genes are TRBV27 and TRBJ2-3, with 12 bases identical to TRBD2. Germline V gene sequence: CDR1 MNHEY, CDR2 SMNVEV (reference sequence). The CDR3 extends over 16 amino acids. With 4 bases clipped from V and 4 bases from J, the junction kept 6 bases outside the gene matches. DNA of the CDR3: TGTGCCAGCAGTTCCTGGACTAGCGGGACAGCAGATACGCAGTATTTT. This codes for CASSSWTSGTADTQYF.

This chain uses TRBV11-2 with TRBJ2-7, with 14 positions matching TRBD2. V trimming: 5 bases; J trimming: 0 bases; junction bases outside the gene matches: 9. Germline assignment: CDR1 SGHAT and CDR2 FQNNGV. The CDR3 runs 18 residues. CDR3 DNA: TGTGCCAGCAGCCCCAGGGGACTAGCGGGGGTAAGCTCCTACGAGCAGTACTTC. Its protein is CASSPRGLAGVSSYEQYF.

V gene TRBV4-1 combines with J gene TRBJ2-3; 11 nucleotides agree with TRBD2. V shed 7 bases, J shed 0 bases, and the junction held 6 bases outside the gene matches. Germline V gene sequence: CDR1 MGHRA, CDR2 YSYEKL. The CDR3 is made up of 16 amino acids. The CDR3 protein is CASTMASGGSTDTQYF. In DNA form, the CDR3 reads TGCGCCAGCACGATGGCTAGCGGGGGGAGCACAGATACGCAGTATTTT.

This clone has a handful of counts. For the CDR3, the DNA is TGTGCCAGCAGCAAACTAGCGGGAGGGCCGAGGGAGACCCAGTACTTC. Its protein product is CASSKLAGGPRETQYF. The V call is TRBV27, the J call TRBJ2-5; 13 bases align to TRBD2. The junction had 9 bases not matched to a gene; V was cut back by 6 bases and J by 5 bases. CDR1 MNHEY and CDR2 SMNVEV come from the germline V gene (reference sequence). The CDR3 loop spans 16 amino acids.

This sequence joins TRBV20-1 and TRBJ1-1; D not resolved. This CDR3 spans 11 amino acids. Germline values: CDR1 DFQATT, CDR2 SNEGSKA (reference sequence). The V and J ends lost 1 base and 1 base respectively, with 1 base between them. This chain's CDR3 is CSARANTEAFF. The CDR3 bases are TGCAGTGCTAGAGCGAACACTGAAGCTTTCTTT.

This clone was seen once. The chain joins TRBV7-8 to TRBJ2-1, with 13 nucleotides matching TRBD2. CDR1 is SGHVS and CDR2 is FQNEAQ in the germline V gene. V was clipped by 1 base and J by 7 bases; unmatched bases: 10. The CDR3 is 18 residues long. The CDR3, as DNA: TGTGCCAGCAGCTTAGTTGCCCCCGGGACTAGCGGGACGAATGAGCAGTTCTTC. Its translation: CASSLVAPGTSGTNEQFF. The complete variable domain, with remaining parts taken from reference TRBV7-8 and TRBJ2-1, reads GAGVSQSPRYKVAKRGQDVALRCDPISGHVSLFWYQQALGQGPEFLTYFQNEAQLDKSGLPSDRFFAERPEGSVSTLKIQRTQQEDSAVYLCASSLVAPGTSGTNEQFFGPGTRLTVL.

The genes are TRBV7-2 and TRBJ2-7; 7 bases fit TRBD1. The CDR3 contains 14 residues. After removal of 2 bases from V and 6 bases from J, the junction contained 7 bases not matched to a gene. CDR1 is SGHTA and CDR2 is FQGNSA in the germline V gene. CDR3 protein: CASSLQTGLGEQYF. The CDR3 DNA reads TGTGCCAGCAGCTTACAGACAGGGCTGGGCGAGCAGTACTTC.

V and J are TRBV6-5 and TRBJ1-5; TRBD1 aligns across 9 bases. V trimming: 2 bases; J trimming: 5 bases; junction bases outside the gene matches: 4. Germline-derived CDR1 and CDR2 are MNHEY and SVGAGI. CDR3 length: 15 residues. CDR3 bases: TGTGCCAGCAGTTACACAGGGGGCAAGGATCAGCCCCAGCATTTT. Protein sequence: CASSYTGGKDQPQHF.

The V call is TRBV9, the J call TRBJ2-2, with 9 bases matching TRBD1. Trimming took 2 bases from V and 3 from J; bases not matched to a gene: 5. Germline lookup yields CDR1 SGDLS and CDR2 YYNGEE. CDR3 length: 16 amino acids. CDR3 in amino acids: CASSVSGQGYTGELFF. Written as DNA, the CDR3 is TGTGCCAGCAGCGTTTCAGGACAGGGGTACACCGGGGAGCTGTTTTTT.